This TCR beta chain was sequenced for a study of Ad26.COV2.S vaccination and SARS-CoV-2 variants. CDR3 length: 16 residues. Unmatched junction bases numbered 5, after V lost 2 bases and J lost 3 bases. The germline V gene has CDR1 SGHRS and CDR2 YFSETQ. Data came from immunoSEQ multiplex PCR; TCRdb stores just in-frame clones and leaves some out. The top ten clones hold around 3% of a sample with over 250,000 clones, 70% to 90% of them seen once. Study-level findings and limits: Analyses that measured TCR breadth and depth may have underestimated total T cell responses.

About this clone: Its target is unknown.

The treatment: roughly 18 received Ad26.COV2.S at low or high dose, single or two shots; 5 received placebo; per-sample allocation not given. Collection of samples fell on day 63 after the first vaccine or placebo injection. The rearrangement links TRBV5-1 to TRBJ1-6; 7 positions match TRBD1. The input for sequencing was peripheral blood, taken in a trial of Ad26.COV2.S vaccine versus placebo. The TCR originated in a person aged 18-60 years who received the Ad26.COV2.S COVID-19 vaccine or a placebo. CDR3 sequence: CASSLRGPLYNSPLHF. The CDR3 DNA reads TGCGCCAGCAGCTTAAGGGGGCCCCTCTATAATTCACCCCTCCACTTT.